This T cell receptor (beta chain) stems from a study of shared clonotypes between healthy human individuals. Overall study context: A few men and a couple of women, aged 18 to 49, were donors.

The ends were cut back, 6 bases at V and 9 bases at J, with 15 bases in the middle. The V gene's germline CDR1 is ENHRY and CDR2 SYGVKD. This CDR3 is 13 amino acids long. In the authors' methods: Quality scores were absent from the junction-only immunoSEQ sequences, so filtering differed. Profiled with immunoSEQ multiplex PCR; TCRdb holds only in-frame clones, not every one. V and J calls and clone size are given by that table; D and trimming were obtained from the DNA. The sample holds some 360,000 clones; roughly 70% are singletons and the top ten take about 9.4%. V usage is TRBV10-3 and J usage is TRBJ2-1; D might be TRBD2 (7 bases). The clonotype comes from a man younger than 45 in good health. Sequenced input: memory CD4+ T cells sorted from blood. Subset: CD45RA-negative fraction. CDR3 sequence: CAISEGRDTEQFF. The CDR3 DNA follows: TGTGCCATCAGCGAGGGGAGGGACACTGAGCAGTTCTTC.